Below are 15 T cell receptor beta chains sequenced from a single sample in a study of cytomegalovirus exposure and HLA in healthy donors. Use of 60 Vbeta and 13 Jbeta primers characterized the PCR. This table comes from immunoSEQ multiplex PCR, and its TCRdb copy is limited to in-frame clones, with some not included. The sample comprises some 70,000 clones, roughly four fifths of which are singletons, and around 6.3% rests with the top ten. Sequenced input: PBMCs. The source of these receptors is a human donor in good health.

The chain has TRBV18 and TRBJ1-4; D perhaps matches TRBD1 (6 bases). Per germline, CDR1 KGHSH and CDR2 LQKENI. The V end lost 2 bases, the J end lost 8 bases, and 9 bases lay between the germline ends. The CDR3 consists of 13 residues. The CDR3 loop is CASSPTGKEKLFF. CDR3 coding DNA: TGTGCCAGCTCACCAACAGGGAAAGAAAAACTGTTTTTT.

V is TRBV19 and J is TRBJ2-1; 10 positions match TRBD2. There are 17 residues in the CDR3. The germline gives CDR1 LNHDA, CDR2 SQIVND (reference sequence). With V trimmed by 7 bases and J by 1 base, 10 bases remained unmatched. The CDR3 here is CASNPSGGSQSYNEQFF. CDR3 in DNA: TGTGCCAGTAATCCTAGCGGGGGAAGTCAGTCCTACAATGAGCAGTTCTTC.

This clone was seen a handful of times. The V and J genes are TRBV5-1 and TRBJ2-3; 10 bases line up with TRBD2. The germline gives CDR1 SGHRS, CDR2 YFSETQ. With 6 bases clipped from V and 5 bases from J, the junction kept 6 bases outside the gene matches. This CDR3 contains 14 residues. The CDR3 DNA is TGCGCCAGCAAAAGCGGGGGGGCCAAAGATACGCAGTATTTT. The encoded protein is CASKSGGAKDTQYF.

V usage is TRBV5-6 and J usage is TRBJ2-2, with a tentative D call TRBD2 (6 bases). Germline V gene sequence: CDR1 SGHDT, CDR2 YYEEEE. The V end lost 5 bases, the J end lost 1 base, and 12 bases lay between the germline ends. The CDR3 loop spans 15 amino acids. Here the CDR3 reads CASRAGTGNTGELFF. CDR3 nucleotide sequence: TGTGCCAGCAGGGCCGGGACTGGGAACACCGGGGAGCTGTTTTTT.

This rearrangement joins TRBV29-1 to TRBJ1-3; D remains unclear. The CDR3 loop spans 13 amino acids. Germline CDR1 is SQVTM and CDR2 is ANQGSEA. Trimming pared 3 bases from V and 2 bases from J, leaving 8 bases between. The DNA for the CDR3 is TGCAGCGTTGAGGCTGAAGCTGGAAACACCATATATTTT. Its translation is CSVEAEAGNTIYF.

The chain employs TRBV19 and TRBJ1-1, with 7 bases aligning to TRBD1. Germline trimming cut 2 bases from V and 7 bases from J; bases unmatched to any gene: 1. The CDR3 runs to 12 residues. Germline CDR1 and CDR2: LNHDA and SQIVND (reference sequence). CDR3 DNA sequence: TGTGCCAGTAGTATACGGACAGGTGAAGCTTTCTTT. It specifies CASSIRTGEAFF.

CDR3 DNA: TGTGCCAGCAGCCCTCCAGGGGTGACTAATGAAAAACTGTTTTTT. Its translation is CASSPPGVTNEKLFF. V usage is TRBV28 and J usage is TRBJ1-4; TRBD1 might be the D (6 bases). Trimming left V 6 bases short and J 2 bases short, with 13 bases between. This CDR3 contains 15 residues. Germline V CDR1 and CDR2: MDHEN, SYDVKM.

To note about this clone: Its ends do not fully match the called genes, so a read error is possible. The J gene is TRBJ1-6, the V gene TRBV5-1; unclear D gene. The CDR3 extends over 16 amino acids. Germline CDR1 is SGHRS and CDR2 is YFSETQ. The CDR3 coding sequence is TGCGCCAGCAGCTTGAGAGGGAGGGTTAGGGATTCACCCCCCCACTTT. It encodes CASSLRGRVRDSPPHF.

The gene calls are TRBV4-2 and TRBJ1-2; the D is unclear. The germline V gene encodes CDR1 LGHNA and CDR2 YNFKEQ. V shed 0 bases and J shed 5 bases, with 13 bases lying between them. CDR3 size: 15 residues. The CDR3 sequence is CASSQEDTVRYGYTF. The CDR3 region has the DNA TGTGCCAGCAGCCAAGAAGATACGGTGAGGTATGGCTACACCTTC.

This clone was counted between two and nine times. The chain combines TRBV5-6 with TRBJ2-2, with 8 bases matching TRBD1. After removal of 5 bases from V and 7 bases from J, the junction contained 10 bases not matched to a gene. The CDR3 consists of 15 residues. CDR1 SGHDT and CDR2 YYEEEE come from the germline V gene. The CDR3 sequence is CASRRRQGTFGELFF. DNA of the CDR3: TGTGCCAGCAGACGAAGACAGGGGACGTTCGGGGAGCTGTTTTTT. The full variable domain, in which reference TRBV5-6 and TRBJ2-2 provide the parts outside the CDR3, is DAGVTQSPTHLIKTRGQQVTLRCSPKSGHDTVSWYQQALGQGPQFIFQYYEEEERQRGNFPDRFSGHQFPNYSSELNVNALLLGDSALYLCASRRRQGTFGELFFGEGSRLTVL.

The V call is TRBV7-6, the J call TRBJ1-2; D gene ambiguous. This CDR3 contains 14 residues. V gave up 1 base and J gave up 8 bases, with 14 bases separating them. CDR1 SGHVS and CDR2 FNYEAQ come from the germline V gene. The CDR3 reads CASSLEGGKEGYTF. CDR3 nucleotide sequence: TGTGCCAGCAGCTTAGAGGGAGGCAAAGAGGGCTACACCTTC.

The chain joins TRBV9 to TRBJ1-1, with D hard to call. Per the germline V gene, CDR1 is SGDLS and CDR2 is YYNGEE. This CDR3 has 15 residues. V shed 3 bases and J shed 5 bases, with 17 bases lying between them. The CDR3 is CASSAPGGRRTEAFF. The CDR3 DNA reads TGTGCCAGCAGCGCCCCGGGAGGGCGACGTACTGAAGCTTTCTTT.

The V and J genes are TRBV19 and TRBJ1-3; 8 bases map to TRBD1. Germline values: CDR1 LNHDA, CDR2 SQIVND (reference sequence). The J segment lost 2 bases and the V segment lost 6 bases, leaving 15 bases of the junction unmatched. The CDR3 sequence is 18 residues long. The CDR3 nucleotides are TGTGCCAGTAGCGGGAGGACAGGGTCCTCCGGACCTGGAAACACCATATATTTT. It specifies CASSGRTGSSGPGNTIYF.

Here the CDR3 reads CAIRDSGGSYNEQFF. Written as DNA, the CDR3 is TGTGCCATCAGGGACAGCGGGGGCTCCTACAATGAGCAGTTCTTC. V is TRBV10-3 and J is TRBJ2-1; 8 bases are a match to TRBD2. CDR1 is ENHRY and CDR2 is SYGVKD in the germline V gene. The CDR3 extends over 15 amino acids. V shed 6 bases and J 0 bases; nucleotides not matched to a gene: 4.

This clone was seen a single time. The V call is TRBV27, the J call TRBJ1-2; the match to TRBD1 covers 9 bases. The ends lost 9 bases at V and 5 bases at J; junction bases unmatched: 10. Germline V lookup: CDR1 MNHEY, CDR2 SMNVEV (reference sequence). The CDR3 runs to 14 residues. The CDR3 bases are TGTGCCAGTTCGAGGGACAGGGATCTTTATGGCTACACCTTC. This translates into CASSRDRDLYGYTF.